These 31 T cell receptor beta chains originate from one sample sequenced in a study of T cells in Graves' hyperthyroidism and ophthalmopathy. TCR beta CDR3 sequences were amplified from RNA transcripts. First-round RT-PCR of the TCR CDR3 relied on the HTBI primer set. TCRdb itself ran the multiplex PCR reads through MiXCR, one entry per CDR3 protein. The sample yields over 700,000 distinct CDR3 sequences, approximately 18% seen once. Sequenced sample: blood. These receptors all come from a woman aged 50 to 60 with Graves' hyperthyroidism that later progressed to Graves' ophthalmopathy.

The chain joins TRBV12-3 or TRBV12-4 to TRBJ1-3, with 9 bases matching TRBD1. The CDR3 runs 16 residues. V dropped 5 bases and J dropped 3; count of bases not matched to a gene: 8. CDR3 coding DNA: TGTGCCAGCAGTCCAAGGACAGGGGAGCTTGGAAACACCATATATTTT. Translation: CASSPRTGELGNTIYF.

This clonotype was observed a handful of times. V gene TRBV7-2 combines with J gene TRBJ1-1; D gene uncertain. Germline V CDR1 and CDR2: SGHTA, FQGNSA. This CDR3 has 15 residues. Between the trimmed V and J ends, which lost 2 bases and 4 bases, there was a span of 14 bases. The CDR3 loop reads CASSLSGPFPTEAFF. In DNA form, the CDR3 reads TGTGCCAGCAGCTTATCAGGACCATTCCCCACTGAAGCTTTCTTT. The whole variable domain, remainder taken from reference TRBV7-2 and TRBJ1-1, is GAGVSQSPSNKVTEKGKDVELRCDPISGHTALYWYRQSLGQGLEFLIYFQGNSAPDKSGLPSDRFSAERTGGSVSTLTIQRTQQEDSAVYLCASSLSGPFPTEAFFGQGTRLTVV.

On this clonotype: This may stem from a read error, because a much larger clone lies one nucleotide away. CDR3 DNA: TGTGCCAGCTCAAAATCAGGGATCCACGAGGCGCAGTATTTT. Its translation is CASSKSGIHEAQYF. The chain has TRBV18 and TRBJ2-3; TRBD1 is a possible D gene (5 bases). Germline assignment: CDR1 KGHSH and CDR2 LQKENI. With 5 bases removed from V and 10 bases from J, the gap between germline ends came to 19 bases. The CDR3 is 14 residues long.

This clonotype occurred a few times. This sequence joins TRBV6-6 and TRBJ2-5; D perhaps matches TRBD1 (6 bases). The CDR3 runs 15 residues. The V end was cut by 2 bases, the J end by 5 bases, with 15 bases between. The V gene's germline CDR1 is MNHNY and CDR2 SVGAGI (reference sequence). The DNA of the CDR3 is TGTGCCAGCAGTTACGGGACACCAGAGACGGAGACCCAGTACTTC. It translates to CASSYGTPETETQYF.

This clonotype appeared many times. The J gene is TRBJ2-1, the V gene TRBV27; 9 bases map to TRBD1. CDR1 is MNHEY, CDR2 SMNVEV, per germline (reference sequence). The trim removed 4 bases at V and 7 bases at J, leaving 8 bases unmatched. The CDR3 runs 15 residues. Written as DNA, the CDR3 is TGTGCCAGCAGTTCCCTAAACAGGGGGCTAAATGAGCAGTTCTTC. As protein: CASSSLNRGLNEQFF.

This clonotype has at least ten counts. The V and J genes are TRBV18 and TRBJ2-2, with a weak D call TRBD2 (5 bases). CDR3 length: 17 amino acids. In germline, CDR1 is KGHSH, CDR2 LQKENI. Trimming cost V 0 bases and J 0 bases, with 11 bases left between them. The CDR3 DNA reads TGTGCCAGCTCACCACCGGCGGGCAGCCCGAACACCGGGGAGCTGTTTTTT. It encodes CASSPPAGSPNTGELFF. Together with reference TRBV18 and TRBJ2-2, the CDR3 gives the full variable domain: NAGVMQNPRHLVRRRGQEARLRCSPMKGHSHVYWYRQLPEEGLKFMVYLQKENIIDESGMPKERFSAEFPKEGPSILRIQQVVRGDSAAYFCASSPPAGSPNTGELFFGEGSRLTVL.

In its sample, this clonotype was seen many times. CDR3 sequence (DNA): TGTGCCAGCAGTTACGTCAGTGGTAGCAATCAGCCCCAGCATTTT. Translated, it gives CASSYVSGSNQPQHF. The gene calls are TRBV6-5 and TRBJ1-5; no clear D. Trimming pared 2 bases from V and 0 bases from J, leaving 8 bases between. This CDR3 contains 15 residues. CDR1 MNHEY and CDR2 SVGAGI come from the germline V gene.

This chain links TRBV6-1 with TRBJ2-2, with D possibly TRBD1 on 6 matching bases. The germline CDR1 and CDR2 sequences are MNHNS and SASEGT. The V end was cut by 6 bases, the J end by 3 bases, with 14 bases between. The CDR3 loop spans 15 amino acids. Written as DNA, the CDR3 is TGTGCCAGCAGGCCAGGGGCAGATTACACCGGGGAGCTGTTTTTT. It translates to CASRPGADYTGELFF.

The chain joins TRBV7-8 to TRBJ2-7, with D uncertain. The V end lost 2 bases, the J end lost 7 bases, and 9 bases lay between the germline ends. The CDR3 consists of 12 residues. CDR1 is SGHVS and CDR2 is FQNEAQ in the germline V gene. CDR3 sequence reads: CASSLIRQEQYF. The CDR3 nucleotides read TGTGCCAGCAGCTTAATCCGGCAGGAGCAGTACTTC.

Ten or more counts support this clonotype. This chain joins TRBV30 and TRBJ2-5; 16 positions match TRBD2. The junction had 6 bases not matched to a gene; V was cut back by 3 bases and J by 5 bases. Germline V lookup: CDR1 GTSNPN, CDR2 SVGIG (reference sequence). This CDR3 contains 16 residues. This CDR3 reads CAWRGLAGGPRETQYF. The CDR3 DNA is TGTGCCTGGAGGGGACTAGCGGGGGGGCCTCGTGAGACCCAGTACTTC.

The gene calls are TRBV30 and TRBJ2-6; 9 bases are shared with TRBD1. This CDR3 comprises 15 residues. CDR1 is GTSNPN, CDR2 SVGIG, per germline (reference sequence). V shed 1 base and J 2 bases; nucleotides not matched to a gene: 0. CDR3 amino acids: CAWSGDRAGANVLTF. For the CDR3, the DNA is TGTGCCTGGAGTGGGGACAGGGCTGGGGCCAACGTCCTGACTTTC.

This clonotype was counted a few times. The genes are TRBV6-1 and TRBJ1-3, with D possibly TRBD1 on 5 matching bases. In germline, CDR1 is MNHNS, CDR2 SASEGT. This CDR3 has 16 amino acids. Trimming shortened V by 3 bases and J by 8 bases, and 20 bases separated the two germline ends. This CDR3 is CASSEGDRILRDTIYF. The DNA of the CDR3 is TGTGCCAGCAGTGAGGGAGACAGAATCTTGCGTGACACCATATATTTT.

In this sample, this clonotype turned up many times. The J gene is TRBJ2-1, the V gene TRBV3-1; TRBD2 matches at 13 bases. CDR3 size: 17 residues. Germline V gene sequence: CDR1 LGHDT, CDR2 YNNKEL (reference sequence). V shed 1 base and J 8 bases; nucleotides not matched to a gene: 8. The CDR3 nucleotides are TGTGCCAGCAGCCAAGTATCGTTACTAGCGGGGGGGGATGAGCAGTTCTTC. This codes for CASSQVSLLAGGDEQFF.

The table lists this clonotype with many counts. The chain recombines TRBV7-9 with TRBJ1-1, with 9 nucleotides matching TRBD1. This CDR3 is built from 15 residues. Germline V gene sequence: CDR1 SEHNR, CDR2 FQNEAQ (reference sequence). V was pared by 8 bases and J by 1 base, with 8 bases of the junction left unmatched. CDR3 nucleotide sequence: TGTGCCAGCCGAAAACAGGGGGCTTGGAACACTGAAGCTTTCTTT. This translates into CASRKQGAWNTEAFF.

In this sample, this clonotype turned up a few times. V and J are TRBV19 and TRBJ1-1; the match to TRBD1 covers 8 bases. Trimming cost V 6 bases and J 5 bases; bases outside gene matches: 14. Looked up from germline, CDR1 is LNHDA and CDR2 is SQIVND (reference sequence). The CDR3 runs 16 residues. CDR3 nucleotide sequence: TGTGCCAGTAGCGACGCCTCCGGGACAGGTGAGACTGAAGCTTTCTTT. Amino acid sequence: CASSDASGTGETEAFF.

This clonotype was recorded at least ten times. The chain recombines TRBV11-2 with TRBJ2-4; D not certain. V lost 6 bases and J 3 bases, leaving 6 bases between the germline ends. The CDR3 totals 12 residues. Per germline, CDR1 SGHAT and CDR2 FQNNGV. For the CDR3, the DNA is TGTGCCAGCAGACGCAGCAAAAACATTCAGTACTTC. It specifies CASRRSKNIQYF.

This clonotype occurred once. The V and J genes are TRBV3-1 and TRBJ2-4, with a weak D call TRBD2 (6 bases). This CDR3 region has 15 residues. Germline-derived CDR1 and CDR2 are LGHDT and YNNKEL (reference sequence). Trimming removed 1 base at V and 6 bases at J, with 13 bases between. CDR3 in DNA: TGTGCCAGCAGCCAAGGCGGGGCGCTCACAAACATTCAGTACTTC. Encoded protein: CASSQGGALTNIQYF.

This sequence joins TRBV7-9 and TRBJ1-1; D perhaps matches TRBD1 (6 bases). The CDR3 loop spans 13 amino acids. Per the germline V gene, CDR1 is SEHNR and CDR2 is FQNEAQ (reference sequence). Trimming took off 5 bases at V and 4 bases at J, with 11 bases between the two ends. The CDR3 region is CASSARTATEAFF. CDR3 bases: TGTGCCAGCAGCGCGCGGACAGCCACTGAAGCTTTCTTT.

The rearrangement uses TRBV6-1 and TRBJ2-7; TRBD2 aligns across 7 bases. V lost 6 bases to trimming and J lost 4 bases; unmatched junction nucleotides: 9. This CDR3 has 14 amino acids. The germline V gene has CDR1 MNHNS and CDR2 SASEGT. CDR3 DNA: TGTGCCAGCAGACCTGGCGGGAGTGATTACGAGCAGTACTTC. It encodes CASRPGGSDYEQYF.

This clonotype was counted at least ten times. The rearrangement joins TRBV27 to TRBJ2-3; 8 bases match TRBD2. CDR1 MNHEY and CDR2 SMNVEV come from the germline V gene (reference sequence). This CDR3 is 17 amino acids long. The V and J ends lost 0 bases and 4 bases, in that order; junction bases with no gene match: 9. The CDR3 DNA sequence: TGTGCCAGCAGTTTATCGATGGGCGGGGGGTCCGCAGATACGCAGTATTTT. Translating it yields CASSLSMGGGSADTQYF.

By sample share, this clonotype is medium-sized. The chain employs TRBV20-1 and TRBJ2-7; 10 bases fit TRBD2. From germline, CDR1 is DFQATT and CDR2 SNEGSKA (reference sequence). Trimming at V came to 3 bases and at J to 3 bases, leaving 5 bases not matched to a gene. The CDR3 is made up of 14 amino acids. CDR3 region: CSARSGTSDYEQYF. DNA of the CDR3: TGCAGTGCTAGGTCCGGGACTAGCGACTACGAGCAGTACTTC.

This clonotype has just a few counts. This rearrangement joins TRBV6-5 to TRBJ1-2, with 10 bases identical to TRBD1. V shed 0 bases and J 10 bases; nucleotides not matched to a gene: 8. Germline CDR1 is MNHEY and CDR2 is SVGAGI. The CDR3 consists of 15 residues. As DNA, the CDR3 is TGTGCCAGCAGTTACTCGAGAGGACAGGGGGGGTACTACACCTTC. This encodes CASSYSRGQGGYYTF.

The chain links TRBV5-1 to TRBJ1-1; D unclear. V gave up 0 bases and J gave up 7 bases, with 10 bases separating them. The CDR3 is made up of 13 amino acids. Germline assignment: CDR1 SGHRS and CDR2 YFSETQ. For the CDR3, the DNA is TGCGCCAGCAGCTTGGGAGGGTTGGGTGAAGCTTTCTTT. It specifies CASSLGGLGEAFF.

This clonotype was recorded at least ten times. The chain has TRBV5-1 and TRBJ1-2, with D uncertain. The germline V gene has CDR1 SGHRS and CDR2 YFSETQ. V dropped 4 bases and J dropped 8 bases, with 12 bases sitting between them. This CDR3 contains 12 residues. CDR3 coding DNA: TGCGCCAGCAGCGGGGAGATAGGCGGCTACACCTTC. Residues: CASSGEIGGYTF. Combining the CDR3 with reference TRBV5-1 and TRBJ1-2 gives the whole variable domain KAGVTQTPRYLIKTRGQQVTLSCSPISGHRSVSWYQQTPGQGLQFLFEYFSETQRNKGNFPGRFSGRQFSNSRSEMNVSTLELGDSALYLCASSGEIGGYTFGSGTRLTVV.

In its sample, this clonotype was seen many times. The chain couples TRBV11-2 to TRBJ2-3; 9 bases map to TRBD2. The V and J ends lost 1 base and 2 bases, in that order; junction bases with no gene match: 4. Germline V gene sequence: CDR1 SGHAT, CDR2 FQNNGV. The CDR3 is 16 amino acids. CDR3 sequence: CASSLGAGGYTDTQYF. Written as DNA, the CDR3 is TGTGCCAGCAGCTTAGGAGCGGGGGGCTACACAGATACGCAGTATTTT.

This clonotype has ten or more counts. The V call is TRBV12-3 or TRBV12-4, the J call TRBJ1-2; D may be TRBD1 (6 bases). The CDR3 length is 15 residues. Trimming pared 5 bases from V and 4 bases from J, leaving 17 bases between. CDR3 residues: CASSREQGAGYGYTF. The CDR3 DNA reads TGTGCCAGCAGTAGAGAACAGGGCGCGGGCTATGGCTACACCTTC.

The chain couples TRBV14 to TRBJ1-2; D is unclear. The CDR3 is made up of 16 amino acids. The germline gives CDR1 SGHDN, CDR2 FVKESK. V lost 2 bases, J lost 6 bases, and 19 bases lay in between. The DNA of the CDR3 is TGTGCCAGCAGCCAACCCCCTACGGGGAGAACTCATGGCTACACCTTC. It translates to CASSQPPTGRTHGYTF.

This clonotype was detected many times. The CDR3 sequence is CASSPEGTGFYGYTF. For the CDR3, the DNA is TGCGCCAGCAGTCCCGAAGGGACAGGGTTCTATGGCTACACCTTC. The J gene is TRBJ1-2, the V gene TRBV5-1, with TRBD1 identical over 9 bases. The V gene end was trimmed by 5 bases and the J gene end by 4 bases; junction bases not matched to a gene: 9. Germline lookup yields CDR1 SGHRS and CDR2 YFSETQ. CDR3 size: 15 residues.

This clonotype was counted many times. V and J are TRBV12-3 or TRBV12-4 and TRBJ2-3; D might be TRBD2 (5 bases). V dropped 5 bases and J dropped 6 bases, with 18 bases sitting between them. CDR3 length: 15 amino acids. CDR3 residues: CASSHGRRQLDTQYF. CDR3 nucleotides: TGTGCCAGCAGTCACGGAAGGAGGCAGCTGGATACGCAGTATTTT.

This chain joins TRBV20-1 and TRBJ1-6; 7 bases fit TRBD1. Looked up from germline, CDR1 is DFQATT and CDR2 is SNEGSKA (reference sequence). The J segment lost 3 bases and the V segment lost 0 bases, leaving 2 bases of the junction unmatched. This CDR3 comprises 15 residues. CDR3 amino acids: CSARESGGYNSPLHF. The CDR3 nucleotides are TGCAGTGCTAGAGAGTCAGGGGGCTATAATTCACCCCTCCACTTT.

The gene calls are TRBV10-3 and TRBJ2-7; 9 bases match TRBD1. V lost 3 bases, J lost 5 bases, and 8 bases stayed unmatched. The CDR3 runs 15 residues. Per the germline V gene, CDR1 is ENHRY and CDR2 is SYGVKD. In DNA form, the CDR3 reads TGTGCCATCAGTGAACAAACAGGGGGCGCGGACGAGCAGTACTTC. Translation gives CAISEQTGGADEQYF.